Detailed here is one T cell receptor (beta chain). The target antigen is unknown. CD45RO-negative, CCR7-positively selected cells formed the naive CD8 fraction, excluding terminally differentiated effector memory CD45RA+ cells. The data stem from a study of shared clonotypes between healthy human individuals. General study results and limits: The study found lower generation probabilities in non-shared clonotypes than in those shared by all four donors. Relative to memory subsets, naive subsets generally showed larger estimated richness.

Germline CDR1 GTSNPN, CDR2 SVGIG (reference sequence). The J segment lost 5 bases and the V segment lost 0 bases, leaving 19 bases of the junction unmatched. CDR3 length: 20 residues. Assay: immunoSEQ multiplex PCR; the TCRdb copy retains only in-frame clones and omits some. The table has hundreds of thousands of clones, roughly 98% seen once. V is TRBV30 and J is TRBJ2-1, with 10 nucleotides matching TRBD1. What was sequenced was naive CD8+ T cells sorted from blood. This receptor was taken from a man between 25 and 39 years old in good health. The CDR3 protein is CAWSVNPGQGKLAVNNEQFF. The CDR3 region has the DNA TGTGCCTGGAGTGTAAACCCGGGACAGGGGAAACTAGCGGTAAACAATGAGCAGTTCTTC.